The clone carrying this TCR beta chain showed up many times. This entry belongs to a study of T-cell memory formation after mild COVID-19. Overall study context: Clusters of TCRs were largely donor specific.

TCRdb independently ran MiXCR on the 5' RACE reads; one entry per CDR3 protein. The profile covers over 130,000 distinct CDR3 sequences, with 11% to 15% appearing a single time and 25% to 30% taken by the ten largest. Input material: PBMCs or a T cell subset sorted from them (not recorded which). The receptor was isolated from an adult woman who had mild COVID-19 (a few samples of this study predate the infection). Cell type and time point are not known.

The CDR3 DNA reads as TGCAGCGTTGAAATACAGGGTAACGAGCAGTACTTC. It yields the protein CSVEIQGNEQYF. The gene calls are TRBV29-1 and TRBJ2-7, with D possibly being TRBD1 (6 bases). CDR1 and CDR2 (germline): SQVTM, ANQGSEA. This CDR3 has 12 residues. V was clipped by 2 bases and J by 5 bases, with 10 bases between them.